This TCR beta chain was sequenced for a study of human T cells and chemical hapten exposure. Study-level background: Application of 0.01% DPC to the upper back was done by patch test, with a reading at 6 days.

About this clonotype itself: What it binds is not known.

Germline V gene lookup returns CDR1 MNHEY and CDR2 SVGAGI. The CDR3 totals 17 residues. V lost 6 bases and J lost 0, with 18 bases in between. MiXCR was run by TCRdb on the RACE reads, yielding one entry per CDR3 protein. The sample carries some 54,000 distinct CDR3 sequences, more than 9% recorded once. Sample time point: patch test 2, 6 weeks after DPC sensitization. The treatment was: therapeutic diphenylcyclopropenone sensitization with weekly scalp DPC. Study-wide points: Patch test score rose with PT1 expanded TCRs, significant at 8, 16, 32, not 4.

The rearrangement uses TRBV6-5 and TRBJ1-5; no firm D call. This sequence originates from a woman in her forties or fifties with alopecia areata. Some clones in this sample may be carry-over from other donors' samples. Sequencing used whole blood, obtained in connection with sensitization to the hapten diphenylcyclopropenone (DPC). The CDR3 spells CASRDLRAPFSNQPQHF. CDR3 nucleotide sequence: TGTGCCAGCAGGGATCTCCGGGCCCCGTTTAGCAATCAGCCCCAGCATTTT.